These T cell receptor beta chains were read from a single sample in a study of shared clonotypes between healthy human individuals. Clones were sequenced by immunoSEQ multiplex PCR, and TCRdb holds only the in-frame ones, with some missing. Here the sample spans about 2.3 million clones, 85% to 95% being singletons. The specimen sequenced was naive CD4+ T cells from PBMCs. Every receptor here comes from a man aged 18 to 29 in good health. Some clones in this sample may be carry-over from other donors' samples. CDR3s include the opening cysteine and the closing phenylalanine or tryptophan. D genes are given only for firm matches.

V	J	D	DNA	CDR3
TRBV15	TRBJ2-5	-	TGTGCCACCAGCCCTCGTCAGACCGGAGCCCAAGAGACCCAGTACTTC	CATSPRQTGAQETQYF
TRBV14	TRBJ1-4	TRBD1	TGTGCCAGCAGCCAACGACTCAGGGGGAGCGACGAAAAACTGTTTTTT	CASSQRLRGSDEKLFF
TRBV14	TRBJ2-7	-	TGTGCCAGCAGCCAAGAGTCGACCGATCACCTAGCCTACGAGCAGTACTTC	CASSQESTDHLAYEQYF
TRBV28	TRBJ2-7	-	TGTGCCAGCAGTTTATTAAATGCGGGGACGGCGGCCCACTTC	CASSLLNAGTAAHF
TRBV27	TRBJ2-7	TRBD2	TGTGCCAGCAGTTTATTTGGCCAGAGAGTTATAGCGGGAGGTGGCGAGCAGTACTTC	CASSLFGQRVIAGGGEQYF
TRBV5-1	TRBJ2-7	TRBD1	TGCGCCAGCAGCTTGGGTCCAGGGGGCTACGAGCAGTACTTC	CASSLGPGGYEQYF
TRBV9	TRBJ2-4	-	TGTGCCAGCAGCGTAGGTGACACCCCGGGGCTAAACATTCAGTACTTC	CASSVGDTPGLNIQYF
TRBV7-2	TRBJ1-3	-	TGTGCCAGCAGCTACGGGACGGCCGGAAACACCATATATTTT	CASSYGTAGNTIYF
TRBV19	TRBJ2-2	TRBD1	TGTGCCAGTACGGTAGGGGGCGGCACCGGGGAGCTGTTTTTT	CASTVGGGTGELFF
TRBV9	TRBJ2-2	-	TGTGCCAGCAGCGTAGATCTTATCCCCGGGGAGCTGTTTTTT	CASSVDLIPGELFF
TRBV29-1	TRBJ2-7	-	TGCAGCGCTGGGGACACCCGCTACGAGCAGTACTTC	CSAGDTRYEQYF